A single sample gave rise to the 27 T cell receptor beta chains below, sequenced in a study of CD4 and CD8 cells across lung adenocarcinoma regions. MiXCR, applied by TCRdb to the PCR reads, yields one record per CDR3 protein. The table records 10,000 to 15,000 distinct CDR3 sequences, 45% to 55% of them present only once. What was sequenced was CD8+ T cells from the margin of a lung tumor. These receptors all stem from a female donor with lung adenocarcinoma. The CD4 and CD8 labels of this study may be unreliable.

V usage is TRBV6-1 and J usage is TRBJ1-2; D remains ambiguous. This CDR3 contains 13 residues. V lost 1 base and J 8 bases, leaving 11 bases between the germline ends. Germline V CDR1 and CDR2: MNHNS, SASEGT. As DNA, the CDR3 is TGTGCCAGCAGTGAAGGTGGGGTGGGAGGCTACACCTTC. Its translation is CASSEGGVGGYTF.

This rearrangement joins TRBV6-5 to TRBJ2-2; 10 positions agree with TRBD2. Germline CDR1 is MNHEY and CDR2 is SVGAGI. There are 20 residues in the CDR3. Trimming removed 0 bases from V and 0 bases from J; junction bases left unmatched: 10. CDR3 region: CASSYSSGASGRTNTGELFF. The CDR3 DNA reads TGTGCCAGCAGTTACTCGAGTGGTGCTAGCGGGAGAACGAACACCGGGGAGCTGTTTTTT.

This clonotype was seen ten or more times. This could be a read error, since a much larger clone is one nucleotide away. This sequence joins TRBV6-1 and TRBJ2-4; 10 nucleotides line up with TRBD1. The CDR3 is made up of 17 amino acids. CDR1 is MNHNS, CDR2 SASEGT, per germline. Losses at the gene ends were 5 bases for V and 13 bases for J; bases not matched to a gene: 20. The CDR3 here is CASSRNFVGTGANEQYF. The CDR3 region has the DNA TGTGCCAGCAGTCGAAATTTCGTGGGGACAGGGGCCAATGAGCAGTACTTC.

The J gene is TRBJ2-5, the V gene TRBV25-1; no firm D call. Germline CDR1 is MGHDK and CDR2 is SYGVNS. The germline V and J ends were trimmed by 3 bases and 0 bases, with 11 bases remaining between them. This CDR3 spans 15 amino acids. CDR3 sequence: CASSDPIADQETQYF. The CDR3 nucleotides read TGTGCCAGCAGTGATCCGATAGCCGACCAAGAGACCCAGTACTTC.

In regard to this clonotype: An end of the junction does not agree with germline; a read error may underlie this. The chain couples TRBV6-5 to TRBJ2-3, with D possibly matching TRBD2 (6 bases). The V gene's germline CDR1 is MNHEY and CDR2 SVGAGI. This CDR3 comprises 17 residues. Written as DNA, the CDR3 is TGTGCCAGCAGTTACGGGGGGACTCGCGGCGCCAAAGATACGCAGTATTTC. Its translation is CASSYGGTRGAKDTQYF.

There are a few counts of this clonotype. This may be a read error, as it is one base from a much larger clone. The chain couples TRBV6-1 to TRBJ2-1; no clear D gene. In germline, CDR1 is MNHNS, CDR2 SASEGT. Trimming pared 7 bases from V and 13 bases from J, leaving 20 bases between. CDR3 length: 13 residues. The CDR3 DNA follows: TGTGCCAGCACCCCCCTGAGAGGTGAGACCCAGTTCTTC. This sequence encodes CASTPLRGETQFF.

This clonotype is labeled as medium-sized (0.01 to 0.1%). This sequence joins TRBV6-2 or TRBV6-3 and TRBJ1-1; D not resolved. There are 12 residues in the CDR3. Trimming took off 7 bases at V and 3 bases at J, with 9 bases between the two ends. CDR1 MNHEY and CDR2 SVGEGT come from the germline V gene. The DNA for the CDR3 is TGTGCCAGCATAGGCGGACACACTGAAGCTTTCTTT. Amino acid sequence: CASIGGHTEAFF.

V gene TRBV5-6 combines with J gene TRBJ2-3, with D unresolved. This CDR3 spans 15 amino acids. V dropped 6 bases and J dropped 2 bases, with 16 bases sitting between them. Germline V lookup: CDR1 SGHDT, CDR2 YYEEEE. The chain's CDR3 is CASTLRPVNTDTQYF. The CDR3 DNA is TGTGCCAGCACCCTCCGGCCAGTTAACACAGATACGCAGTATTTT.

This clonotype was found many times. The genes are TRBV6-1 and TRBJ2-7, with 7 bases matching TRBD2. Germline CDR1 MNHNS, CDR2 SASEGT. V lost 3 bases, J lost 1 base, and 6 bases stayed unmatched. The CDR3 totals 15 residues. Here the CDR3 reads CASSDRGRGSYEQYF. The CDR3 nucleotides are TGTGCCAGCAGTGATCGGGGGAGGGGATCCTACGAGCAGTACTTC.

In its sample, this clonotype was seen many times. CDR3 sequence: CASTGTGFAGYTF. Here the CDR3 DNA reads TGTGCCAGCACCGGGACAGGCTTTGCTGGCTACACCTTC. The J gene is TRBJ1-2, the V gene TRBV25-1; TRBD1 aligns across 8 bases. J lost 7 bases, V lost 7 bases, and 8 bases had no gene match. The CDR3 has 13 residues. CDR1 is MGHDK and CDR2 is SYGVNS in the germline V gene.

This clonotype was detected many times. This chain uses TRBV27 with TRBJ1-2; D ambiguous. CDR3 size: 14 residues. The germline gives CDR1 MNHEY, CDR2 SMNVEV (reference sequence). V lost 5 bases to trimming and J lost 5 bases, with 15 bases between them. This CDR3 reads CASSTSWGDYGYTF. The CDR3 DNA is TGTGCCAGCAGTACGTCTTGGGGAGATTATGGCTACACCTTC.

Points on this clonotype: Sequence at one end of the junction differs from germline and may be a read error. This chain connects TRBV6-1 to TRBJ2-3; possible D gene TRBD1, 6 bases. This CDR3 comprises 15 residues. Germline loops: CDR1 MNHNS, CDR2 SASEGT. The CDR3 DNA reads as TGTGCCAGCAGGAGGCAGGTTTCGAACACAGGGACGCAGTTTTTT. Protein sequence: CASRRQVSNTGTQFF.

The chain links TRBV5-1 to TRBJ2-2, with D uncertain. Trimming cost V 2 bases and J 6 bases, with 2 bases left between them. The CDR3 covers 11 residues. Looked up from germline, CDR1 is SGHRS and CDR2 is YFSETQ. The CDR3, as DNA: TGCGCCAGCAGCTTCGCCGGGGAGCTGTTTTTT. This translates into CASSFAGELFF.

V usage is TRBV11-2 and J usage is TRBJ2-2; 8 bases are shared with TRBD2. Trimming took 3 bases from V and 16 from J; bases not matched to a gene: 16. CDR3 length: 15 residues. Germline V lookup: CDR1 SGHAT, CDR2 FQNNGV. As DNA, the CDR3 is TGTGCCAGCAGCTTCACCCGGGGGGGCAACGGTACGCAGTTTTTT. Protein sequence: CASSFTRGGNGTQFF.

The CDR3 DNA reads TGTGCCAGCAGTTACGATAGGGGGGTGTGGAACACCGGTACGCTGTTTTTT. Encoded protein: CASSYDRGVWNTGTLFF. The chain has TRBV12-3 or TRBV12-4 and TRBJ2-2; D tentatively fits TRBD1 or TRBD2 (6 bases each). The ends were cut back, 4 bases at V and 13 bases at J, with 28 bases in the middle. There are 17 residues in the CDR3.

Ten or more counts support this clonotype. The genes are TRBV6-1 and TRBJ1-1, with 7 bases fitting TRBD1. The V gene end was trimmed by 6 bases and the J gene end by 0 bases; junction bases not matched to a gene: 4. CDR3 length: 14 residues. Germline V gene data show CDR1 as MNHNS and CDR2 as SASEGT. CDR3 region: CASRRGQMNTEAFF. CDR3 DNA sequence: TGTGCCAGCAGGCGGGGACAGATGAACACTGAAGCTTTCTTT.

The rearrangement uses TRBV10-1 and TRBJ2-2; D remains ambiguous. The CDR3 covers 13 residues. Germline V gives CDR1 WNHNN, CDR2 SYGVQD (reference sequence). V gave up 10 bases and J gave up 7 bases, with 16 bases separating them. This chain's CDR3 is CATRESLNGELFF. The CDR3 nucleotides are TGCGCCACCCGTGAGTCGCTCAACGGGGAGCTGTTTTTT.

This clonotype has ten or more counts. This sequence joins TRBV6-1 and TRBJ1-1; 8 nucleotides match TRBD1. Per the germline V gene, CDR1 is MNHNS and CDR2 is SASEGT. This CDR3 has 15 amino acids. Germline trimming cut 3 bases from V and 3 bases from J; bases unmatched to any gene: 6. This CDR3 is CASSDRTGPYTEAFF. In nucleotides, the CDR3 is TGTGCCAGCAGTGACCGGACAGGGCCGTACACTGAAGCTTTCTTT.

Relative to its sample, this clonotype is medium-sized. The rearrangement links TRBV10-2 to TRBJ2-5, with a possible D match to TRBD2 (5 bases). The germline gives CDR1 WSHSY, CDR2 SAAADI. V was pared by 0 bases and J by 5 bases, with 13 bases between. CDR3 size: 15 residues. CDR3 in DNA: TGCGCCAGCAGTGAGTCCGAGAGGGTTCTGGAGACCCAGTACTTC. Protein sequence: CASSESERVLETQYF.

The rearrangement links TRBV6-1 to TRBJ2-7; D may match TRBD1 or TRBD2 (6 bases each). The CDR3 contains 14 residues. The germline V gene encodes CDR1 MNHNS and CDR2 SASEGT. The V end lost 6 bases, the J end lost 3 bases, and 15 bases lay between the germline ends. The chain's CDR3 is CASRRGTTDYEQYF. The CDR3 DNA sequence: TGTGCCAGCAGACGCGGGACAACAGACTACGAGCAGTACTTC.

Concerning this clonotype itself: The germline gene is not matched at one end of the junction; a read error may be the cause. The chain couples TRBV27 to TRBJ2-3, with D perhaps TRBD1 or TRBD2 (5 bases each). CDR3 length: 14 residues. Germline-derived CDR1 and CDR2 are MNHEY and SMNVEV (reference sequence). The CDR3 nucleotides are TGTGCCATCACGGGGCAGGTTGCCAAAAACACTCAGTACTTT. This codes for CAITGQVAKNTQYF.

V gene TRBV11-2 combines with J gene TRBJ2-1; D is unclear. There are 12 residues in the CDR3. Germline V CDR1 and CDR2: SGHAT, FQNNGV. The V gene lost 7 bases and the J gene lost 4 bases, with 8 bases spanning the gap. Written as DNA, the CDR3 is TGTGCCAGCACAGACAATTACAATGAGCAGTTCTTC. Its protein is CASTDNYNEQFF.

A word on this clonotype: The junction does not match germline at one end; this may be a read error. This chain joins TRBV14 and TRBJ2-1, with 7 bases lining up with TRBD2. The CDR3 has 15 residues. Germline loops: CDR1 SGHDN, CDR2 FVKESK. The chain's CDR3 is CASSQLAGGNNKQFF. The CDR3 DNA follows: TGTGCCAGCAGCCAACTTGCCGGGGGGAACAATAAGCAGTTTTTC. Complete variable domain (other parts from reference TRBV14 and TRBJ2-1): EAGVTQFPSHSVIEKGQTVTLRCDPISGHDNLYWYRRVMGKEIKFLLHFVKESKQDESGMPNNRFLAERTGGTYSTLKVQPAELEDSGVYFCASSQLAGGNNKQFFGPGTRLTVL.

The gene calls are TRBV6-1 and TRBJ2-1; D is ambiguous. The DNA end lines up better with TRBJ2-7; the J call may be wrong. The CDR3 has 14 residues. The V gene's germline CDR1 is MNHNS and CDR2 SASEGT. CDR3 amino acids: CASSEEPTPYEQYF. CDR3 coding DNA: TGTGCCAGCAGTGAAGAACCTACTCCCTACGAGCAGTACTTC.

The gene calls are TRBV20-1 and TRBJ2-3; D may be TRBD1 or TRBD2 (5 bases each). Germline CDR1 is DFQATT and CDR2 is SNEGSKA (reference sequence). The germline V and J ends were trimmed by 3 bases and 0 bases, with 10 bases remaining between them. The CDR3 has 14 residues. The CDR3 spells CSARRGSSTDTQYF. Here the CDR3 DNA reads TGCAGTGCTAGGAGGGGTTCTAGCACAGATACGCAGTATTTT.

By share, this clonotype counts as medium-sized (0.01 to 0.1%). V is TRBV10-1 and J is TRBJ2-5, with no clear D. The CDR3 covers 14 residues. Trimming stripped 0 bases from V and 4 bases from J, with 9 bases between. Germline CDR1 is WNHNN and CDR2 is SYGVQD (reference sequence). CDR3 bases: TGCGCCAGCAGTGAGTCGAATTGGGGAGAGACCCAGTACTTC. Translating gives CASSESNWGETQYF.

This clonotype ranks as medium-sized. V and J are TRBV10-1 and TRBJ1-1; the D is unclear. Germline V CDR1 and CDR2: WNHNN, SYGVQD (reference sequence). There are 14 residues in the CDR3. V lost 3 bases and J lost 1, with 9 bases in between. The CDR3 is CASSEGYPNTEAFF. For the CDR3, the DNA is TGCGCCAGCAGTGAAGGGTATCCGAACACTGAAGCTTTCTTT.